Below, 27 T cell receptor beta chains from the same sample are listed, as sequenced in a study of T-cell memory formation after mild COVID-19. Using its own MiXCR run on the 5' RACE reads, TCRdb lists one record per CDR3 protein. The sample has 350,000 to 500,000 distinct CDR3 sequences; less than 25% are singletons. Specimen: PBMCs or a T cell subset sorted from them (not recorded which). These receptors all stem from an adult woman who had mild COVID-19 (a few samples of this study predate the infection). Cell type and time point are not known.

The chain is built from TRBV9 and TRBJ1-2, with TRBD1 as a possible D gene (5 bases). This CDR3 contains 15 residues. V lost 0 bases to trimming and J lost 0 bases, with 9 bases between them. CDR1 is SGDLS and CDR2 is YYNGEE in the germline V gene. The CDR3 DNA sequence: TGTGCCAGCAGCGTAGTTGGGACTTCTAACTATGGCTACACCTTC. This translates into CASSVVGTSNYGYTF.

This clonotype was counted only a few times. The chain employs TRBV3-1 and TRBJ2-2, with TRBD1 matching 7 bases. The CDR3 runs to 17 residues. Trimming cost V 0 bases and J 5 bases; bases outside gene matches: 9. The V gene's germline CDR1 is LGHDT and CDR2 YNNKEL (reference sequence). This CDR3 reads CASSQDSTGMRTGELFF. As DNA, the CDR3 is TGTGCCAGCAGCCAAGACTCGACAGGGATGAGGACCGGGGAGCTGTTTTTT.

The genes are TRBV20-1 and TRBJ1-5, with 8 bases fitting TRBD1. With V trimmed by 7 bases and J by 2 bases, 1 base remained unmatched. This CDR3 comprises 12 residues. Germline CDR1 DFQATT, CDR2 SNEGSKA (reference sequence). CDR3: CSGGQGNQPQHF. The DNA for the CDR3 is TGCAGTGGGGGACAGGGCAATCAGCCCCAGCATTTT.

The genes are TRBV6-1 and TRBJ1-5, with TRBD1 matching over 9 bases. The CDR3 is made up of 14 amino acids. Germline V gives CDR1 MNHNS, CDR2 SASEGT. The J segment lost 3 bases and the V segment lost 6 bases, leaving 3 bases of the junction unmatched. In DNA form, the CDR3 reads TGTGCCAGCAGCCGGGACAGGGTCAATCAGCCCCAGCATTTT. It codes for CASSRDRVNQPQHF.

The chain carries TRBV30 and TRBJ1-1, with D unresolved. V lost 0 bases and J 4 bases, leaving 9 bases between the germline ends. CDR1 and CDR2 (germline): GTSNPN, SVGIG (reference sequence). The CDR3 is 13 residues long. This CDR3 reads CAWSVPVRTEAFF. Written as DNA, the CDR3 is TGTGCCTGGAGTGTTCCCGTCCGCACTGAAGCTTTCTTT.

This clonotype was counted a few times. The rearrangement joins TRBV12-3 or TRBV12-4 to TRBJ1-1; no definite D call. The CDR3 consists of 13 residues. The V end was cut by 6 bases, the J end by 0 bases, with 8 bases between. The CDR3 region is CASRSTVNTEAFF. The DNA for the CDR3 is TGTGCCAGCAGATCGACTGTGAACACTGAAGCTTTCTTT.

This clonotype has more than one count but fewer than ten. The chain uses TRBV7-9 and TRBJ2-1; TRBD2 matches at 12 bases. Per germline, CDR1 SEHNR and CDR2 FQNEAQ (reference sequence). Germline trimming cut 7 bases from V and 4 bases from J; bases unmatched to any gene: 8. This CDR3 has 16 residues. CDR3 sequence reads: CASTPRGTSGYNEQFF. Here the CDR3 DNA reads TGTGCCAGCACCCCCCGCGGGACTAGCGGGTACAATGAGCAGTTCTTC.

The table lists this clonotype with a few counts. The J gene is TRBJ2-7, the V gene TRBV5-1; D may correspond to TRBD1 or TRBD2 (5 bases each). This CDR3 region has 15 residues. Germline CDR1 SGHRS, CDR2 YFSETQ. Trimming pared 2 bases from V and 3 bases from J, leaving 15 bases between. CDR3 nucleotides: TGCGCCAGCAGCTTCGATGTGGCAGGGAGCTACGAGCAGTACTTC. Protein sequence: CASSFDVAGSYEQYF.

This clonotype was seen many times. The V call is TRBV12-3 or TRBV12-4, the J call TRBJ1-6; D is possibly TRBD1 (6 bases). The CDR3 covers 14 residues. V lost 1 base to trimming and J lost 7 bases, with 8 bases between them. CDR3 DNA sequence: TGTGCCAGCAGTTTAGGGCAGGGGAATTCACCCCTCCACTTT. It encodes CASSLGQGNSPLHF.

This clonotype has a handful of counts. The genes are TRBV12-3 or TRBV12-4 and TRBJ2-3; D unresolved. The length of the CDR3 is 11 residues. Trimming left V 11 bases short and J 5 bases short, with 11 bases between. CDR3 DNA: TGTGCCTGTGGGCTAAGAGATACGCAGTATTTT. Its translation: CACGLRDTQYF.

CDR3 sequence reads: CASRRTGTVGAGTEAFF. CDR3 in DNA: TGTGCCAGCAGGCGTACTGGTACGGTGGGAGCCGGCACTGAAGCTTTCTTT. The J gene is TRBJ1-1, the V gene TRBV7-2, with D unresolved. Germline V lookup: CDR1 SGHTA, CDR2 FQGNSA. The CDR3 covers 17 residues. Trimming cost V 6 bases and J 4 bases, with 24 bases left between them.

The J gene is TRBJ1-1, the V gene TRBV5-1; D is uncertain. The CDR3 loop spans 13 amino acids. V was cut by 2 bases and J by 3 bases, with 8 bases left in between. Germline values: CDR1 SGHRS, CDR2 YFSETQ. In DNA, the CDR3 is TGCGCCAGCAGCTTTCGCCGGGACACTGAAGCTTTCTTT. This sequence encodes CASSFRRDTEAFF. The full variable domain, rest sourced from reference TRBV5-1 and TRBJ1-1, is KAGVTQTPRYLIKTRGQQVTLSCSPISGHRSVSWYQQTPGQGLQFLFEYFSETQRNKGNFPGRFSGRQFSNSRSEMNVSTLELGDSALYLCASSFRRDTEAFFGQGTRLTVV.

This clonotype was seen only a few times. The chain carries TRBV29-1 and TRBJ2-5; the D call may be TRBD1 or TRBD2 (5 bases each). Between the trimmed V and J ends, which lost 0 bases and 4 bases, there was a span of 15 bases. The germline CDR1 and CDR2 sequences are SQVTM and ANQGSEA. The CDR3 length is 15 residues. CDR3 bases: TGCAGCGTTGAAGACCTGGGGGTGAGGACAGAGACCCAGTACTTC. Its translation: CSVEDLGVRTETQYF.

This clonotype was seen only a few times. The chain is built from TRBV6-5 and TRBJ2-1, with D maybe TRBD2 (6 bases). The germline V gene has CDR1 MNHEY and CDR2 SVGAGI. The CDR3 contains 14 residues. V lost 0 bases and J 8 bases, leaving 11 bases between the germline ends. The chain's CDR3 is CASSYSGRRDEQFF. CDR3 in DNA: TGTGCCAGCAGTTACTCGGGGAGGAGGGATGAGCAGTTCTTC.

CDR3 sequence: CSARAASGPVSFGELFF. CDR3 in DNA: TGCAGTGCTAGAGCGGCTAGCGGGCCAGTTAGCTTTGGGGAGCTGTTTTTT. V usage is TRBV20-1 and J usage is TRBJ2-2; 8 nucleotides line up with TRBD2. CDR1 and CDR2 (germline): DFQATT, SNEGSKA (reference sequence). The CDR3 runs to 17 residues. J was trimmed by 8 bases and V by 1 base; bases with no gene match: 15.

The J gene is TRBJ2-3, the V gene TRBV7-2; 10 bases align to TRBD2. CDR3 length: 15 residues. Germline values: CDR1 SGHTA, CDR2 FQGNSA. The V segment lost 1 base and the J segment 5 bases; nucleotides outside the gene matches: 3. The CDR3 sequence is CASSLVRTSGDTQYF. The CDR3 bases are TGTGCCAGCAGCTTAGTCCGGACTAGCGGAGATACGCAGTATTTT.

This clonotype was counted only a few times. This rearrangement joins TRBV10-3 to TRBJ2-1; TRBD2 agrees at 14 bases. The CDR3 consists of 17 residues. Germline V gives CDR1 ENHRY, CDR2 SYGVKD. V lost 5 bases and J lost 3; bases outside the gene matches: 6. This CDR3 reads CAISRTSGGQLYNEQFF. The CDR3 region has the DNA TGTGCCATCAGTCGGACTAGCGGGGGGCAACTCTACAATGAGCAGTTCTTC.

This chain links TRBV6-5 with TRBJ2-7; 8 bases are a match to TRBD2. Germline CDR1 is MNHEY and CDR2 is SVGAGI. With 2 bases clipped from V and 4 bases from J, the junction kept 7 bases outside the gene matches. CDR3 length equals 15 residues. CDR3 region: CASSYPRGEFYEQYF. CDR3 in DNA: TGTGCCAGCAGTTACCCGCGGGGGGAATTTTACGAGCAGTACTTC.

To note about this clonotype: The DNA is omitted, as the CDR3 cannot be located on it reliably, and the CDR3 follows TCRdb's listing. The chain couples TRBV7-8 to TRBJ1-2; the DNA was not used to check the table's D call, TRBD1. The CDR3 length is 15 residues, termini included. Germline-derived CDR1 and CDR2 are SGHVS and FQNEAQ. The CDR3 spells CASSFLWAGVQGYTF.

This clonotype was detected a few times. This rearrangement joins TRBV7-2 to TRBJ2-7; 7 bases are a match to TRBD2. V shed 5 bases, J shed 0 bases, and the junction held 7 bases outside the gene matches. This CDR3 is built from 15 residues. Germline V gene sequence: CDR1 SGHTA, CDR2 FQGNSA. The CDR3 sequence: CASSGGRQFSYEQYF. CDR3 bases: TGTGCCAGCAGCGGCGGGAGACAGTTCTCCTACGAGCAGTACTTC.

The sample holds a few counts of this clonotype. The CDR3 nucleotides read TGCGCCAGCAGAGAACCCAACACCGGGGAGCTGTTTTTT. Its protein product is CASREPNTGELFF. The chain joins TRBV5-1 to TRBJ2-2; D is ambiguous. The germline V and J ends were trimmed by 5 bases and 2 bases, with 7 bases remaining between them. The CDR3 covers 13 residues. Germline V gene lookup returns CDR1 SGHRS and CDR2 YFSETQ.

The chain joins TRBV7-2 to TRBJ2-3; D not resolved. The CDR3 sequence is 14 residues long. Per germline, CDR1 SGHTA and CDR2 FQGNSA. V dropped 5 bases and J dropped 3 bases, with 12 bases sitting between them. CDR3 DNA: TGTGCCAGCAGCCCCCGCGAGAGGACAGATACGCAGTATTTT. Translation: CASSPRERTDTQYF.

This clonotype was seen a few times. The V and J genes are TRBV3-1 and TRBJ1-4; no clear D gene. Germline V gene data show CDR1 as LGHDT and CDR2 as YNNKEL (reference sequence). The CDR3 extends over 16 amino acids. V dropped 4 bases and J dropped 0 bases, with 12 bases sitting between them. CDR3 residues: CASSPGDLATNEKLFF. CDR3 nucleotides: TGTGCCAGCAGCCCCGGGGATCTAGCAACTAATGAAAAACTGTTTTTT.

The CDR3 sequence: CASSLLAGGIETQYF. The CDR3 DNA sequence: TGTGCCAGCAGCCTACTAGCGGGAGGGATAGAGACCCAGTACTTC. This sequence joins TRBV7-9 and TRBJ2-5, with 13 positions matching TRBD2. Germline V gene data show CDR1 as SEHNR and CDR2 as FQNEAQ (reference sequence). J gave up 4 bases and V 5 bases, and 4 bases lay outside the gene matches. The CDR3 runs to 15 residues.

The CDR3 DNA is TGTGCCAGCAGCCCCGATCGGAGGAACCCTTACAATGAGCAGTTCTTC. It yields the protein CASSPDRRNPYNEQFF. The chain carries TRBV5-6 and TRBJ2-1; a weak D match, TRBD2 (5 bases). From germline, CDR1 is SGHDT and CDR2 YYEEEE. The CDR3 extends over 16 amino acids. V shed 4 bases and J shed 4 bases, with 18 bases lying between them.

This chain joins TRBV7-2 and TRBJ1-1; no clear D. CDR1 and CDR2 from the germline V gene are SGHTA and FQGNSA. The germline V and J ends were trimmed by 5 bases and 3 bases, with 10 bases remaining between them. The CDR3 loop spans 13 amino acids. The CDR3 spells CASSLRRDTEAFF. CDR3 bases: TGTGCCAGCAGCCTCAGAAGGGACACTGAAGCTTTCTTT.

There are a few counts of this clonotype. The J gene is TRBJ2-1, the V gene TRBV5-1; TRBD2 matches 9 bases. Germline assignment: CDR1 SGHRS and CDR2 YFSETQ. The CDR3 has 20 amino acids. J lost 0 bases, V lost 0 bases, and 13 bases had no gene match. CDR3 region: CASSLDAAGGSLSSYNEQFF. The CDR3 nucleotides are TGCGCCAGCAGCTTGGATGCAGCGGGGGGATCTCTCAGCTCCTACAATGAGCAGTTCTTC.